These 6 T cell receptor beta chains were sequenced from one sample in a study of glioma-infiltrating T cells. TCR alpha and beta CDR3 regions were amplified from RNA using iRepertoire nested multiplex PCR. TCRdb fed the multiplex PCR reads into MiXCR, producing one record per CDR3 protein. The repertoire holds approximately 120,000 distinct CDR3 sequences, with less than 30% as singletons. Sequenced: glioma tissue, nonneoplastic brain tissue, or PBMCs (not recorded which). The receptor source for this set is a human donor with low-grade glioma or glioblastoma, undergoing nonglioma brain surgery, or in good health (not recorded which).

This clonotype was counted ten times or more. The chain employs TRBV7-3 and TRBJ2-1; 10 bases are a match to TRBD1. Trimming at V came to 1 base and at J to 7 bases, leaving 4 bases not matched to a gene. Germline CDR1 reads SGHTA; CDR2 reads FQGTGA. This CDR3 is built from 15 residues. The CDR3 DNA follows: TGTGCCAGCAGCTTAAGGACAGGGGGTCGGAATGAGCAGTTCTTC. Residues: CASSLRTGGRNEQFF.

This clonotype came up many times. CDR3 bases: TGTGCCAGCAGTTACGCAGCTAGGGGGGAAATGCCATACAATGAGCAGTTCTTC. It is translated as CASSYAARGEMPYNEQFF. The chain combines TRBV6-6 with TRBJ2-1; either TRBD1 or TRBD2 may fit D (6 bases each). The germline gives CDR1 MNHNY, CDR2 SVGAGI (reference sequence). This CDR3 is built from 18 residues. V was clipped by 2 bases and J by 4 bases, with 21 bases between them.

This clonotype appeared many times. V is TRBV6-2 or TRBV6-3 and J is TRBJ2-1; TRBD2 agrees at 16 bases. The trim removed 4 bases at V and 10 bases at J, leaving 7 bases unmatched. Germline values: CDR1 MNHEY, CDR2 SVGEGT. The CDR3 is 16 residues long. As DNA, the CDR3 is TGTGCCAGCAGTTCCTGGGGACTAGCGGGAGGGCTGGAGCAGTTCTTC. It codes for CASSSWGLAGGLEQFF.

CDR3 DNA: TGTGCCAGCAGTTCCAGGGATCCCTACGGGCATTACTTC. This gives the protein CASSSRDPYGHYF. The chain combines TRBV6-2 or TRBV6-3 with TRBJ2-7; tentative D call: TRBD1 (5 bases). Between the trimmed V and J ends, which lost 4 bases and 13 bases, there was a span of 20 bases. Germline V gene sequence: CDR1 MNHEY, CDR2 SVGEGT. The length of the CDR3 is 13 residues.

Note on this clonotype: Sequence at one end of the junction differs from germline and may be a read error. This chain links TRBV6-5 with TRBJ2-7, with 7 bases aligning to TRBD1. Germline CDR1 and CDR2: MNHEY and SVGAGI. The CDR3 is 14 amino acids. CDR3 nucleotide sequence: TGTGGCAGCAGCCTGGTGACAGGGCGTCACGAGCAGTACTTC. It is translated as CGSSLVTGRHEQYF.

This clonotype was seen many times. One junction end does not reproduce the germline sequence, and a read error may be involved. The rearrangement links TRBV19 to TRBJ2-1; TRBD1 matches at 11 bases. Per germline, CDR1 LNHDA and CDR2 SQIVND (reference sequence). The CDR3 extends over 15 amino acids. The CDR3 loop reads CASSIGTGGNNGQFF. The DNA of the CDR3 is TGTGCCAGTAGTATTGGGACAGGGGGGAACAATGGGCAGTTCTTC.